This T cell receptor beta chain originates from a study of blood T cells in healthy people across ages. About this clonotype: Its cognate antigen is unknown.

Donation came from healthy Caucasian individuals in Russia who were aged about 6 to 95. At least 6.5 million PBMCs were isolated per sample. Overall study findings and caveats: Estimates of diversity drawn from one million T cells were considered underestimates.

PCR was performed a second time for 7 to 11 cycles using a sample-barcoded 5' primer and a J-beta primer mix. Every single cDNA molecule received a tag from a template-switch adaptor with 12 random nucleotides. TCRdb re-derived calls from the 5' RACE reads in MiXCR, one entry per CDR3 protein. The sample consists of about 600,000 distinct CDR3 sequences, around half of them appearing once. Source material: blood. This TCR was sampled from a man older than 75 in good health.

CDR3 protein: CASSQDQRRNNEQFF. CDR3 DNA: TGCGCCAGCAGCCAAGACCAGCGGAGAAACAATGAGCAGTTCTTC. The chain joins TRBV4-3 to TRBJ2-1; a weak D match, TRBD2 (5 bases). The CDR3 length is 15 residues. With 0 bases removed from V and 5 bases from J, the gap between germline ends came to 11 bases. CDR1 LGHNA and CDR2 YSLEER come from the germline V gene.